The sequence of this TCR beta chain was determined in a study of blood T cell repertoires in COVID-19. Overall study: Material from acute and convalescent COVID-19 was sourced from the United States, Italy and Spain. T cells, B-cell-depleted T cells, or PBMCs provided the cDNA or gDNA that served as material.

This CDR3 has 11 residues. Germline lookup yields CDR1 SEHNR and CDR2 FQNEAQ (reference sequence). V shed 5 bases and J shed 3 bases, with 5 bases lying between them. Original methodology: Amplification with reference gene primers provided the estimates of nucleated cell counts. Clones were read by immunoSEQ multiplex PCR, and TCRdb kept only the in-frame ones, dropping some. The DNA was the basis for D and trimming; V, J and clone size are from that table. The sample holds 56,000 or so clones; approximately 80% are singletons and the top ten take over 2%. The chain has TRBV7-9 and TRBJ2-7; D unresolved. The TCR sequence derives from a man in his forties or fifties with acute or convalescent COVID-19. The sample was peripheral blood. The CDR3 is CASSPDYEQYF. The CDR3 bases are TGTGCCAGCAGCCCAGACTACGAGCAGTACTTC.